This T cell receptor beta chain came from a study of T-cell reconstitution after alpha-beta-depleted transplantation in children. The study, taken as a whole, reports: Reportedly, alpha-beta T cells present about two months post-transplant originated from several hundred expanded clones of graft origin. Recipient T cells and thymic progenitors that survived were the source of the high TCRbeta diversity seen at day 60 in some patients. The authors attributed T-cell counts and diversity one year after transplant mostly to newly produced T cells.

CDR3 size: 13 residues. V lost 4 bases and J 6 bases, leaving 10 bases between the germline ends. From germline, CDR1 is SGHRS and CDR2 YFSETQ. At least ten counts were recorded for this clonotype. Its matching antigen is unknown. Unique molecular identifiers were used in preparing the TCRbeta library. TCRdb recomputed calls from the PCR reads with MiXCR, one row per CDR3 protein. The profile covers hundreds of thousands of distinct CDR3 sequences, with roughly a tenth appearing a single time and around 2% taken by the ten largest. The sample in question was PBMCs, obtained before TCRalphabeta/CD19-depleted stem cell transplant. The source of this sequence is a child aged 2 to 15 with inherited bone marrow failure, due to receive a stem cell transplant. The rearrangement uses TRBV5-1 and TRBJ2-2; D not resolved. For the CDR3, the DNA is TGCGCCAGCAGCCCCCTTGGAGCCGGGGAGCTGTTTTTT. As protein: CASSPLGAGELFF.